The T cell receptor beta chain described here comes from a study of T cell responses to AZD1222 COVID-19 vaccine. The length of the CDR3 is 13 residues. With 7 bases removed from V and 4 bases from J, the gap between germline ends came to 13 bases. CDR1 SGHVS and CDR2 FQNEAQ come from the germline V gene. Method: immunoSEQ multiplex PCR; TCRdb's copy keeps in-frame clones and lacks some. This sample has 63,000 or so clones, with over 75% found just once. The V gene is TRBV7-8, the J gene TRBJ1-2; possible D gene TRBD1, 6 bases. Specimen: peripheral blood, collected on day 0 of AZD1222 vaccination. This clonotype was obtained from an adult in good health. CDR3 sequence: CASTAEGGYGYTF. CDR3 DNA: TGTGCCAGCACCGCCGAGGGGGGCTATGGCTACACCTTC. Using reference TRBV7-8 and TRBJ1-2 for the parts outside the CDR3, the full variable domain is GAGVSQSPRYKVAKRGQDVALRCDPISGHVSLFWYQQALGQGPEFLTYFQNEAQLDKSGLPSDRFFAERPEGSVSTLKIQRTQQEDSAVYLCASTAEGGYGYTFGSGTRLTVV.